One and the same sample provided the 20 T cell receptor beta chains below, sequenced in a study of CD8 T cells in Susac syndrome. cDNA came from approximately 0.5 to 1 ug RNA primed by random hexamers. A single record per CDR3 protein comes from TCRdb applying MiXCR to the immunoSEQ multiplex PCR reads. This table has some 180,000 distinct CDR3 sequences, about 95% appearing once. The sequenced sample was CD4+ T cells from PBMCs. Every receptor here comes from a human donor in good health.

The chain is built from TRBV27 and TRBJ2-3; D uncertain. The CDR3 totals 15 residues. Germline CDR1 reads MNHEY; CDR2 reads SMNVEV (reference sequence). Trimming took off 0 bases at V and 2 bases at J, with 9 bases between the two ends. The CDR3 loop reads CASSLSPSFTDTQYF. The CDR3, as DNA: TGTGCCAGCAGTTTATCGCCGTCATTCACAGATACGCAGTATTTT.

The J gene is TRBJ2-3, the V gene TRBV5-4; 12 bases line up with TRBD2. After removal of 4 bases from V and 4 bases from J, the junction contained 4 bases not matched to a gene. Germline V lookup: CDR1 SGHNT, CDR2 YYREEE (reference sequence). The CDR3 is 15 amino acids. The CDR3 coding sequence is TGTGCCAGCAGCCCTCTAGCGGGAGGGGCAGATACGCAGTATTTT. Its translation: CASSPLAGGADTQYF.

The chain joins TRBV20-1 to TRBJ2-2; D remains ambiguous. This CDR3 has 14 amino acids. V was pared by 6 bases and J by 5 bases, with 16 bases between. CDR1 is DFQATT and CDR2 is SNEGSKA in the germline V gene (reference sequence). CDR3 amino acids: CSAPRASSTGELFF. DNA of the CDR3: TGCAGTGCCCCTAGAGCGTCAAGTACCGGGGAGCTGTTTTTT.

The gene calls are TRBV20-1 and TRBJ1-3; no firm D call. This CDR3 spans 13 amino acids. Germline lookup yields CDR1 DFQATT and CDR2 SNEGSKA (reference sequence). Trimming removed 3 bases from V and 0 bases from J, with 6 bases in between. As DNA, the CDR3 is TGCAGTGCTAGTGAAGGCTCTGGAAACACCATATATTTT. This encodes CSASEGSGNTIYF.

V and J are TRBV20-1 and TRBJ2-3; no firm D call. The germline V gene has CDR1 DFQATT and CDR2 SNEGSKA (reference sequence). With 7 bases removed from V and 1 base from J, the gap between germline ends came to 6 bases. This CDR3 has 11 amino acids. CDR3 sequence: CSVSRTDTQYF. The CDR3 DNA is TGCAGTGTCAGCCGCACAGATACGCAGTATTTT.

The chain combines TRBV15 with TRBJ1-1; 12 bases fit TRBD1. The V gene end was trimmed by 8 bases and the J gene end by 6 bases; junction bases not matched to a gene: 13. Germline lookup yields CDR1 LNHNV and CDR2 YYDKDF (reference sequence). CDR3 length: 16 residues. CDR3 in DNA: TGTGCCACCCGCCCGGGGTCGGGACAGGGGGCGGCTGAAGCTTTCTTT. Translating gives CATRPGSGQGAAEAFF. Using reference TRBV15 and TRBJ1-1 for the parts outside the CDR3, the full variable domain is DAMVIQNPRYQVTQFGKPVTLSCSQTLNHNVMYWYQQKSSQAPKLLFHYYDKDFNNEADTPDNFQSRRPNTSFCFLDIRSPGLGDTAMYLCATRPGSGQGAAEAFFGQGTRLTVV.

The genes are TRBV27 and TRBJ2-2, with D unresolved. V was trimmed by 2 bases and J by 6 bases, leaving 4 bases between them. CDR1 MNHEY and CDR2 SMNVEV come from the germline V gene (reference sequence). The CDR3 contains 12 residues. CDR3 sequence: CASSLIAGELFF. CDR3 nucleotides: TGTGCCAGCAGTTTAATAGCCGGGGAGCTGTTTTTT.

The chain joins TRBV29-1 to TRBJ2-1; D possibly corresponds to TRBD1 (5 bases). The CDR3 consists of 13 residues. CDR1 is SQVTM and CDR2 is ANQGSEA in the germline V gene. The ends were cut back, 5 bases at V and 4 bases at J, with 12 bases in the middle. The CDR3 nucleotides are TGCAGCGTTCGTGAGACAGCTTACAATGAGCAGTTCTTC. The encoded protein is CSVRETAYNEQFF.

The rearrangement links TRBV30 to TRBJ2-7; D gene unclear. The germline V gene has CDR1 GTSNPN and CDR2 SVGIG (reference sequence). V shed 1 base and J shed 3 bases, with 13 bases lying between them. CDR3 size: 14 residues. This CDR3 is CAWSDQPIGYEQYF. CDR3 DNA sequence: TGTGCCTGGAGTGACCAGCCGATAGGCTACGAGCAGTACTTC.

The chain is built from TRBV19 and TRBJ2-2, with unresolved D. The CDR3 covers 13 residues. In germline, CDR1 is LNHDA, CDR2 SQIVND (reference sequence). V shed 3 bases and J shed 6 bases, with 8 bases lying between them. The DNA for the CDR3 is TGTGCCAGTAGTATCGGGTTCCCCGGGGAGCTGTTTTTT. Translation: CASSIGFPGELFF. Full variable domain (remainder filled in from reference TRBV19 and TRBJ2-2): DGGITQSPKYLFRKEGQNVTLSCEQNLNHDAMYWYRQDPGQGLRLIYYSQIVNDFQKGDIAEGYSVSREKKESFPLTVTSAQKNPTAFYLCASSIGFPGELFFGEGSRLTVL.

The chain recombines TRBV30 with TRBJ1-2; 7 nucleotides agree with TRBD1. The germline gives CDR1 GTSNPN, CDR2 SVGIG (reference sequence). The ends lost 5 bases at V and 10 bases at J; junction bases unmatched: 13. The CDR3 spans 13 residues. DNA for the CDR3: TGTGCCTGGGGCAACAGGGACAGAAGGTACTACACCTTC. Protein product: CAWGNRDRRYYTF.

The rearrangement links TRBV27 to TRBJ2-1; 11 bases are a match to TRBD2. The CDR3 is 13 residues long. The V gene end was trimmed by 6 bases and the J gene end by 8 bases; junction bases not matched to a gene: 3. Germline loops: CDR1 MNHEY, CDR2 SMNVEV (reference sequence). CDR3 loop: CASRASGRYEQFF. In nucleotides, the CDR3 is TGTGCCAGCAGGGCTAGCGGGAGGTATGAGCAGTTCTTC.

This chain uses TRBV20-1 with TRBJ2-1; 14 bases fit TRBD2. Per the germline V gene, CDR1 is DFQATT and CDR2 is SNEGSKA (reference sequence). The CDR3 loop spans 15 amino acids. V lost 7 bases to trimming and J lost 7 bases; unmatched junction nucleotides: 9. For the CDR3, the DNA is TGCAGTGTCCCCCGACTAGCGGGAGGGCCTAATGAGCAGTTCTTC. Translated: CSVPRLAGGPNEQFF.

V is TRBV4-2 and J is TRBJ2-3, with 10 nucleotides matching TRBD2. The ends lost 1 base at V and 2 bases at J; junction bases unmatched: 3. This CDR3 has 16 residues. CDR1 and CDR2 (germline): LGHNA, YNFKEQ. Here the CDR3 DNA reads TGTGCCAGCAGCCAAGTACTAGCGGGATCCACAGATACGCAGTATTTT. Translated, it gives CASSQVLAGSTDTQYF.

The rearrangement uses TRBV14 and TRBJ1-2, with D hard to call. CDR1 SGHDN and CDR2 FVKESK come from the germline V gene. V was trimmed by 1 base and J by 0 bases, leaving 12 bases between them. This CDR3 is 16 amino acids long. The DNA for the CDR3 is TGTGCCAGCAGCCAAGTCGGGCCGAGAGCTAACTATGGCTACACCTTC. It is translated as CASSQVGPRANYGYTF.

The CDR3 spells CASTGQARNEQFF. The DNA of the CDR3 is TGTGCCAGTACTGGACAGGCGAGGAATGAGCAGTTCTTC. V gene TRBV19 combines with J gene TRBJ2-1; 7 bases agree with TRBD1. Trimming at V came to 7 bases and at J to 7 bases, leaving 7 bases not matched to a gene. Germline V gives CDR1 LNHDA, CDR2 SQIVND (reference sequence). The CDR3 has 13 residues.

This sequence joins TRBV29-1 and TRBJ2-2, with unresolved D. V was trimmed by 3 bases and J by 1 base, leaving 6 bases between them. Germline values: CDR1 SQVTM, CDR2 ANQGSEA. The CDR3 spans 13 residues. The CDR3 coding sequence is TGCAGCGTTGATGTCAGGAACACCGGGGAGCTGTTTTTT. This sequence encodes CSVDVRNTGELFF.

V is TRBV7-8 and J is TRBJ2-2; 10 nucleotides align to TRBD2. The CDR3 runs 15 residues. Trimming removed 5 bases from V and 7 bases from J; junction bases left unmatched: 7. The germline gives CDR1 SGHVS, CDR2 FQNEAQ. CDR3 loop: CASSPSGRGVGELFF. CDR3 DNA: TGTGCCAGCAGCCCAAGCGGGAGGGGAGTCGGGGAGCTGTTTTTT. Complete variable domain (other parts from reference TRBV7-8 and TRBJ2-2): GAGVSQSPRYKVAKRGQDVALRCDPISGHVSLFWYQQALGQGPEFLTYFQNEAQLDKSGLPSDRFFAERPEGSVSTLKIQRTQQEDSAVYLCASSPSGRGVGELFFGEGSRLTVL.

The chain employs TRBV30 and TRBJ1-2; D is perhaps TRBD1 (6 bases). CDR1 and CDR2 (germline): GTSNPN, SVGIG (reference sequence). The CDR3 spans 12 residues. The V gene lost 4 bases and the J gene lost 4 bases, with 10 bases spanning the gap. CDR3 DNA: TGTGCCTGGATGCGGGACATCTATGGCTACACCTTC. It encodes CAWMRDIYGYTF.

This rearrangement joins TRBV29-1 to TRBJ2-3, with D possibly matching TRBD2 (5 bases). The CDR3 runs to 16 residues. V was trimmed by 4 bases and J by 1 base, leaving 18 bases between them. The germline CDR1 and CDR2 sequences are SQVTM and ANQGSEA. DNA for the CDR3: TGCAGCGTTGTCGTAGCGCTCCTGTTAGGCACAGATACGCAGTATTTT. Residues: CSVVVALLLGTDTQYF.